Each of the 23 T cell receptor beta chains below was sequenced from the same sample in a study of beta chain features in type 1 diabetes. Study-wide results and caveats: For Type 1 diabetes patients, all four CD4+ subsets carried TCRB CDR3s that were moderately but significantly shorter.

These TCRs' antigens remain unknown. Expressed TCRB transcripts were sequenced because the entire RNA isolate underwent reverse transcription. The assay was immunoSEQ multiplex PCR, and TCRdb's table has in-frame clones only and misses some. The repertoire holds over 650,000 clones, with over 12% as singletons. Sequenced input: naive CD4+ T cells from blood. These receptors all come from a man aged 18-30 years with type 1 diabetes.

The CDR3: CASSLRQGHQETQYF. Written as DNA, the CDR3 is TGTGCCAGCAGTCTCCGACAGGGGCACCAAGAGACCCAGTACTTC. The rearrangement joins TRBV27 to TRBJ2-5; TRBD1 matches at 8 bases. Germline-derived CDR1 and CDR2 are MNHEY and SMNVEV (reference sequence). V lost 5 bases and J lost 0; bases outside the gene matches: 5. This CDR3 is 15 amino acids long.

This chain connects TRBV27 to TRBJ2-5, with D perhaps being TRBD1 or TRBD2 (6 bases each). Per germline, CDR1 MNHEY and CDR2 SMNVEV (reference sequence). The CDR3 consists of 14 residues. V lost 6 bases to trimming and J lost 5 bases, with 16 bases between them. CDR3: CASRLSGAGETQYF. For the CDR3, the DNA is TGTGCCAGCAGGTTGTCGGGGGCGGGGGAGACCCAGTACTTC.

The V call is TRBV11-3, the J call TRBJ2-3; TRBD2 aligns across 7 bases. The CDR3 runs to 15 residues. V lost 5 bases to trimming and J lost 4 bases; unmatched junction nucleotides: 9. CDR1 and CDR2 from the germline V gene are SGHNT and YENEEA. CDR3 amino acids: CASSPVGAGSDTQYF. CDR3 bases: TGTGCCAGCAGCCCCGTCGGAGCGGGGTCAGATACGCAGTATTTT.

This clone appeared a few times. V usage is TRBV25-1 and J usage is TRBJ2-7; TRBD1 agrees at 7 bases. CDR1 and CDR2 (germline): MGHDK, SYGVNS. CDR3 size: 16 residues. The V segment lost 4 bases and the J segment 0 bases; nucleotides outside the gene matches: 9. CDR3 sequence: CASSASYGTVSYEQYF. The CDR3 nucleotides read TGTGCCAGCAGTGCATCATACGGGACAGTCTCCTACGAGCAGTACTTC.

This clone occurred a few times. This sequence joins TRBV2 and TRBJ2-1; 9 bases are shared with TRBD1. Unmatched junction bases numbered 3, after V lost 0 bases and J lost 3 bases. CDR3 size: 16 residues. CDR1 and CDR2 (germline): SNHLY, FYNNEI. CDR3 nucleotide sequence: TGTGCCAGCAGTGAAGCGAGGGACAGGGACTACAATGAGCAGTTCTTC. This translates into CASSEARDRDYNEQFF.

The J gene is TRBJ1-1, the V gene TRBV30, with TRBD1 as a possible D gene (6 bases). This CDR3 region has 13 residues. The V end lost 3 bases, the J end lost 3 bases, and 11 bases lay between the germline ends. Germline V gene data show CDR1 as GTSNPN and CDR2 as SVGIG (reference sequence). The DNA of the CDR3 is TGTGCCTGGAGGGAACAGGGTTACACTGAAGCTTTCTTT. It encodes CAWREQGYTEAFF. Supplemented by reference TRBV30 and TRBJ1-1, the full variable domain reads SQTIHQWPATLVQPVGSPLSLECTVEGTSNPNLYWYRQAAGRGLQLLFYSVGIGQISSEVPQNLSASRPQDRQFILSSKKLLLSDSGFYLCAWREQGYTEAFFGQGTRLTVV.

In its sample, this clone was seen a few times. The chain uses TRBV18 and TRBJ2-5; D remains ambiguous. V was cut by 5 bases and J by 2 bases, with 6 bases left in between. The CDR3 has 12 amino acids. CDR1 and CDR2 (germline): KGHSH, LQKENI. The CDR3: CASSASQETQYF. In DNA form, the CDR3 reads TGTGCCAGCTCAGCGTCTCAAGAGACCCAGTACTTC.

This clone was counted only a few times. The identical CDR3 is also encoded by other nucleotide sequences in the sample. The rearrangement uses TRBV6-5 and TRBJ1-2, with 9 positions matching TRBD1. The V and J ends lost 4 bases and 6 bases, in that order; junction bases with no gene match: 3. This CDR3 is 13 amino acids long. Germline assignment: CDR1 MNHEY and CDR2 SVGAGI. The CDR3 DNA reads as TGTGCCAGCAGTTTGGACAGGGGCCATGGCTACACCTTC. This sequence encodes CASSLDRGHGYTF.

This clone was seen a handful of times. V is TRBV30 and J is TRBJ1-5; D gene uncertain. The germline CDR1 and CDR2 sequences are GTSNPN and SVGIG (reference sequence). This CDR3 is built from 14 residues. V lost 2 bases, J lost 1 base, and 9 bases lay in between. The CDR3 coding sequence is TGTGCCTGGAGTAGCCCCGGGAGCAATCAGCCCCAGCATTTT. It translates to CAWSSPGSNQPQHF.

This clone was observed a few times. Other DNA variants within this sample encode the same CDR3. CDR3 loop: CASSAGGNQPQHF. CDR3 sequence (DNA): TGTGCCAGCTCAGCAGGTGGCAATCAGCCCCAGCATTTT. The V gene is TRBV18, the J gene TRBJ1-5, with D uncertain. The germline V gene has CDR1 KGHSH and CDR2 LQKENI. The V end lost 5 bases, the J end lost 2 bases, and 7 bases lay between the germline ends. The CDR3 runs 13 residues.

This clone was observed a few times. The chain carries TRBV6-1 and TRBJ2-3, with D possibly being TRBD1 (6 bases). CDR3 length: 14 amino acids. From germline, CDR1 is MNHNS and CDR2 SASEGT. The V and J ends lost 3 bases and 3 bases respectively, with 10 bases between them. CDR3 residues: CASSDRGTTDTQYF. For the CDR3, the DNA is TGTGCCAGCAGTGACAGGGGAACTACAGATACGCAGTATTTT.

The chain couples TRBV7-2 to TRBJ2-7; D possibly corresponds to TRBD1 (5 bases). Trimming cost V 6 bases and J 0 bases, with 12 bases left between them. Per the germline V gene, CDR1 is SGHTA and CDR2 is FQGNSA. This CDR3 spans 14 amino acids. As DNA, the CDR3 is TGTGCCAGCAGTGACAGTCTGAGCTCCTACGAGCAGTACTTC. Amino acid sequence: CASSDSLSSYEQYF.

This clone was seen only a few times. This chain links TRBV6-5 with TRBJ2-3; D gene unclear. Germline CDR1 reads MNHEY; CDR2 reads SVGAGI. The length of the CDR3 is 11 residues. The V end lost 5 bases, the J end lost 6 bases, and 6 bases lay between the germline ends. This CDR3 reads CASSGKDTQYF. CDR3 in DNA: TGTGCCAGCAGTGGGAAGGATACGCAGTATTTT.

J is TRBJ2-7 and V is TRBV4-2, with D possibly being TRBD2 (6 bases). Germline V gene data show CDR1 as LGHNA and CDR2 as YNFKEQ. The CDR3 runs to 15 residues. V dropped 3 bases and J dropped 3 bases, with 15 bases sitting between them. The CDR3 protein is CASSQAQGGNYEQYF. In DNA form, the CDR3 reads TGTGCCAGCAGCCAGGCCCAGGGAGGCAACTACGAGCAGTACTTC.

The CDR3: CASSFSRNAEAFF. In DNA, the CDR3 is TGTGCCAGCAGTTTTTCCAGAAATGCTGAAGCTTTCTTT. J is TRBJ1-1 and V is TRBV27; D is unclear. CDR3 length: 13 residues. The V and J ends lost 3 bases and 6 bases respectively, with 11 bases between them. Germline V gene sequence: CDR1 MNHEY, CDR2 SMNVEV (reference sequence).

The genes are TRBV4-1 and TRBJ2-6; D may be TRBD1 (5 bases). Trimming pared 0 bases from V and 4 bases from J, leaving 16 bases between. CDR1 is MGHRA, CDR2 YSYEKL, per germline. CDR3 length equals 18 residues. The CDR3 loop is CASSQDLVRVAGANVLTF. Here the CDR3 DNA reads TGCGCCAGCAGCCAAGATCTGGTCAGGGTGGCAGGGGCCAACGTCCTGACTTTC.

This clone has a handful of counts. This chain joins TRBV18 and TRBJ2-3; 9 nucleotides align to TRBD1. Germline loops: CDR1 KGHSH, CDR2 LQKENI. The CDR3 sequence is 16 residues long. Trimming took 1 base from V and 6 from J; bases not matched to a gene: 8. The CDR3 sequence is CASSPQWDRATDTQYF. CDR3 nucleotides: TGTGCCAGCTCACCACAGTGGGACAGGGCTACGGATACGCAGTATTTT.

This clone was observed a few times. The chain combines TRBV30 with TRBJ1-6; the D gene is possibly TRBD1 (5 bases). Germline CDR1 reads GTSNPN; CDR2 reads SVGIG (reference sequence). The length of the CDR3 is 12 residues. V gave up 8 bases and J gave up 9 bases, with 14 bases separating them. CDR3 nucleotides: TGTGCCGTTGGGCAGGGCGGTTCACCCCTCCACTTT. This gives the protein CAVGQGGSPLHF.

The V and J genes are TRBV30 and TRBJ2-1; 11 nucleotides align to TRBD2. The CDR3 totals 15 residues. V shed 8 bases and J 8 bases; nucleotides not matched to a gene: 14. Germline V gene sequence: CDR1 GTSNPN, CDR2 SVGIG (reference sequence). The CDR3 DNA reads TGTGCCGGAATAGCTAGCGGGAGGTTTCGGTATGAGCAGTTCTTC. Its translation: CAGIASGRFRYEQFF.

The chain links TRBV30 to TRBJ1-5; 7 nucleotides agree with TRBD1. The CDR3 is 13 amino acids. Germline V gene sequence: CDR1 GTSNPN, CDR2 SVGIG (reference sequence). V shed 2 bases and J 6 bases; nucleotides not matched to a gene: 4. CDR3 protein: CAWSRGHGQPQHF. The CDR3 DNA sequence: TGTGCCTGGAGTAGGGGGCATGGTCAGCCCCAGCATTTT. Drawing the rest from reference TRBV30 and TRBJ1-5, the complete variable domain is SQTIHQWPATLVQPVGSPLSLECTVEGTSNPNLYWYRQAAGRGLQLLFYSVGIGQISSEVPQNLSASRPQDRQFILSSKKLLLSDSGFYLCAWSRGHGQPQHFGDGTRLSIL.

This rearrangement joins TRBV7-2 to TRBJ1-1; D might be TRBD1 (5 bases). The CDR3 extends over 14 amino acids. V dropped 3 bases and J dropped 2 bases, with 10 bases sitting between them. The V gene's germline CDR1 is SGHTA and CDR2 FQGNSA. The CDR3 here is CASSFSGTNTEAFF. As DNA, the CDR3 is TGTGCCAGCAGCTTCTCAGGGACTAACACTGAAGCTTTCTTT.

The chain joins TRBV30 to TRBJ2-7; D remains unclear. Per germline, CDR1 GTSNPN and CDR2 SVGIG (reference sequence). Trimming stripped 0 bases from V and 3 bases from J, with 6 bases between. The CDR3 sequence is 12 residues long. This CDR3 reads CAWSVTNYEQYF. CDR3 DNA sequence: TGTGCCTGGAGTGTTACAAACTACGAGCAGTACTTC.

The chain combines TRBV5-4 with TRBJ2-1, with TRBD2 matching over 13 bases. J was trimmed by 3 bases and V by 4 bases; bases with no gene match: 1. The CDR3 loop spans 15 amino acids. The V gene's germline CDR1 is SGHNT and CDR2 YYREEE (reference sequence). The CDR3 sequence: CASSRTSGSYNEQFF. The CDR3, as DNA: TGTGCCAGCAGCCGGACTAGCGGGAGCTACAATGAGCAGTTCTTC.